This record looks at one T cell receptor beta chain sequence and its context. Its target is not known. This sample stems from a study of T cell responses to AZD1222 COVID-19 vaccine. Study-level findings and limits: Close to half of spike-specific TCRs reportedly recognize unmutated variant regions. Baseline serostatus was positive in only a handful of AZD1222 recipients.

Data came from immunoSEQ multiplex PCR; TCRdb stores just in-frame clones and leaves some out. The sample includes around 140,000 clones, around 90% of them seen just once. Germline V gene sequence: CDR1 SQVTM, CDR2 ANQGSEA. V was clipped by 4 bases and J by 4 bases, with 8 bases between them. This CDR3 comprises 12 residues. The receptor's source is an adult who received the AZD1222 COVID-19 vaccine. The gene calls are TRBV29-1 and TRBJ1-5; D unclear. The starting material was peripheral blood, obtained 28 days after the second AZD1222 dose. This CDR3 is CSVGTPNQPQHF. The CDR3 DNA reads TGCAGCGTTGGGACTCCTAATCAGCCCCAGCATTTT.